Presented here are 24 T cell receptor beta chains from one specimen sequenced in a study of shared clonotypes between healthy human individuals. Profiled with immunoSEQ multiplex PCR; TCRdb holds only in-frame clones, not every one. The profile covers around 2,000,000 clones, with under 95% appearing a single time and 1.7% taken by the ten largest. The naive CD8 fraction comprised CD45RO-negative cells positively selected for CCR7 and excluded terminally differentiated effector memory CD45RA+ cells. The sample comprised naive CD8+ T cells from PBMCs. Every receptor here comes from a man aged 18 to 35 in good health. Some clones in this sample may be carry-over from other donors' samples.

V and J are TRBV9 and TRBJ2-6; unclear D gene. The V end was cut by 2 bases, the J end by 0 bases, with 9 bases between. The CDR3 loop spans 16 amino acids. Looked up from germline, CDR1 is SGDLS and CDR2 is YYNGEE. CDR3: CASSVRPISGANVLTF. DNA of the CDR3: TGTGCCAGCAGCGTCCGGCCTATCTCTGGGGCCAACGTCCTGACTTTC.

This chain links TRBV29-1 with TRBJ2-2; TRBD1 agrees at 8 bases. The length of the CDR3 is 16 residues. V lost 6 bases and J lost 5; bases outside the gene matches: 14. Germline values: CDR1 SQVTM, CDR2 ANQGSEA. The CDR3 protein is CSVGDPLTGVTGELFF. The CDR3 DNA reads as TGCAGCGTGGGGGATCCGTTGACAGGGGTAACCGGGGAGCTGTTTTTT.

The chain links TRBV2 to TRBJ2-7; 8 positions match TRBD1. V dropped 7 bases and J dropped 2; count of bases not matched to a gene: 10. The germline gives CDR1 SNHLY, CDR2 FYNNEI. The CDR3 consists of 15 residues. CDR3 nucleotides: TGTGCCAGCACCACCCCAGGGGGCCCAACCTACGAGCAGTACTTC. This translates into CASTTPGGPTYEQYF.

V gene TRBV19 combines with J gene TRBJ1-5, with a tentative D call TRBD1 (6 bases). V was clipped by 3 bases and J by 4 bases, with 13 bases between them. Germline CDR1 reads LNHDA; CDR2 reads SQIVND (reference sequence). This CDR3 is built from 15 residues. The CDR3 sequence: CASSILDSPNQPQHF. The CDR3 nucleotides read TGTGCCAGTAGTATCCTGGACAGTCCTAATCAGCCCCAGCATTTT.

The chain recombines TRBV11-2 with TRBJ2-1; TRBD1 aligns across 7 bases. J was trimmed by 3 bases and V by 6 bases; bases with no gene match: 2. Germline lookup yields CDR1 SGHAT and CDR2 FQNNGV. The CDR3 has 13 residues. CDR3 in amino acids: CASRRQGYNEQFF. The CDR3 DNA reads TGTGCCAGCAGGAGACAGGGCTACAATGAGCAGTTCTTC.

This clone has only one observation. J is TRBJ1-1 and V is TRBV4-1; D is possibly TRBD1 (5 bases). The CDR3 is made up of 13 amino acids. Germline lookup yields CDR1 MGHRA and CDR2 YSYEKL. V dropped 2 bases and J dropped 4 bases, with 8 bases sitting between them. The CDR3 region is CASSQQGATEAFF. As DNA, the CDR3 is TGCGCCAGCAGCCAACAGGGCGCCACTGAAGCTTTCTTT.

V usage is TRBV5-4 and J usage is TRBJ2-2; a possible D gene is TRBD1 (5 bases). The germline V gene has CDR1 SGHNT and CDR2 YYREEE (reference sequence). The ends were cut back, 4 bases at V and 3 bases at J, with 10 bases in the middle. The CDR3 contains 14 residues. CDR3 protein: CASSADKYTGELFF. Written as DNA, the CDR3 is TGTGCCAGCAGCGCGGACAAATACACCGGGGAGCTGTTTTTT.

V and J are TRBV28 and TRBJ2-7; 8 nucleotides agree with TRBD2. The CDR3 spans 12 residues. With V trimmed by 5 bases and J by 6 bases, 3 bases remained unmatched. The V gene's germline CDR1 is MDHEN and CDR2 SYDVKM. CDR3 sequence: CASSRGGSEQYF. CDR3 in DNA: TGTGCCAGCAGTCGGGGGGGTAGCGAGCAGTACTTC.

This chain uses TRBV15 with TRBJ2-1; no clear D gene. There are 17 residues in the CDR3. Trimming stripped 0 bases from V and 6 bases from J, with 18 bases between. Germline V gene lookup returns CDR1 LNHNV and CDR2 YYDKDF (reference sequence). CDR3 nucleotide sequence: TGTGCCACCAGCAGAGATCGCCGGGTCCGGACCTCCAATGAGCAGTTCTTC. Translated: CATSRDRRVRTSNEQFF.

The chain couples TRBV6-5 to TRBJ2-1, with a possible D match to TRBD1 (6 bases). Germline loops: CDR1 MNHEY, CDR2 SVGAGI. V lost 10 bases and J lost 4, with 17 bases in between. The CDR3 extends over 14 amino acids. CDR3 nucleotides: TGTGCCACGGCCCCGACAGGCCAATACAATGAGCAGTTCTTC. This codes for CATAPTGQYNEQFF.

This chain connects TRBV30 to TRBJ2-1; D is undetermined. Per the germline V gene, CDR1 is GTSNPN and CDR2 is SVGIG (reference sequence). Between the trimmed V and J ends, which lost 4 bases and 10 bases, there was a span of 14 bases. This CDR3 comprises 12 residues. This chain's CDR3 is CAWNSPPREQFF. CDR3 DNA sequence: TGTGCCTGGAACAGCCCCCCGCGGGAGCAGTTCTTC.

The chain combines TRBV19 with TRBJ2-1; 7 bases map to TRBD1. The germline V gene has CDR1 LNHDA and CDR2 SQIVND (reference sequence). The CDR3 contains 15 residues. Trimming at V came to 4 bases and at J to 8 bases, leaving 11 bases not matched to a gene. CDR3 in amino acids: CASSNFGEQGYEQFF. Here the CDR3 DNA reads TGTGCCAGTAGTAATTTCGGGGAACAGGGGTATGAGCAGTTCTTC.

CDR3 sequence reads: CASSQVILNTEAFF. The CDR3 DNA reads TGCGCCAGCAGCCAAGTGATATTGAACACTGAAGCTTTCTTT. V usage is TRBV4-3 and J usage is TRBJ1-1; no reliable D call. V was pared by 1 base and J by 0 bases, with 6 bases between. CDR1 and CDR2 from the germline V gene are LGHNA and YSLEER. CDR3 size: 14 residues.

In DNA, the CDR3 is TGTGCCAGCAGTTACGGGAGCCCATCTTACTATGGCTACACCTTC. Protein sequence: CASSYGSPSYYGYTF. The chain carries TRBV6-5 and TRBJ1-2; D uncertain. With 2 bases removed from V and 3 bases from J, the gap between germline ends came to 13 bases. The CDR3 loop spans 15 amino acids. Germline loops: CDR1 MNHEY, CDR2 SVGAGI.

The chain employs TRBV5-8 and TRBJ2-3, with TRBD1 identical over 7 bases. The ends lost 4 bases at V and 2 bases at J; junction bases unmatched: 7. The CDR3 contains 15 residues. Germline values: CDR1 SGHTS, CDR2 YDEGEE. The CDR3 sequence is CASSHGQVHTDTQYF. Here the CDR3 DNA reads TGTGCCAGCAGCCACGGACAGGTCCACACAGATACGCAGTATTTT. Looking up the rest from reference TRBV5-8 and TRBJ2-3 gives the full variable domain: EAGVTQSPTHLIKTRGQQATLRCSPISGHTSVYWYQQALGLGLQFLLWYDEGEERNRGNFPPRFSGRQFPNYSSELNVNALELEDSALYLCASSHGQVHTDTQYFGPGTRLTVL.

V gene TRBV28 combines with J gene TRBJ2-1; a weak D match, TRBD2 (6 bases). The CDR3 has 17 amino acids. V was clipped by 6 bases and J by 0 bases, with 18 bases between them. Germline V lookup: CDR1 MDHEN, CDR2 SYDVKM. The CDR3 protein is CASSPIRIGSSYNEQFF. As DNA, the CDR3 is TGTGCCAGCAGCCCCATCAGGATCGGGAGCTCCTACAATGAGCAGTTCTTC.

This chain connects TRBV27 to TRBJ2-7; 8 bases match TRBD2. V shed 4 bases and J 1 base; nucleotides not matched to a gene: 3. Germline CDR1 is MNHEY and CDR2 is SMNVEV (reference sequence). This CDR3 spans 14 amino acids. The CDR3 loop is CASSYAGGSYEQYF. The DNA for the CDR3 is TGTGCCAGCAGTTATGCGGGAGGATCCTACGAGCAGTACTTC.

V and J are TRBV5-6 and TRBJ1-1, with no clear D. Germline CDR1 SGHDT, CDR2 YYEEEE. Trimming took 3 bases from V and 10 from J, leaving 22 bases between them. This CDR3 spans 15 amino acids. The CDR3 sequence is CASSSEGVHPEGAFF. CDR3 coding DNA: TGTGCCAGCAGCTCCGAAGGCGTACACCCTGAAGGAGCTTTCTTT.

This chain uses TRBV29-1 with TRBJ2-7, with 7 nucleotides matching TRBD2. V was clipped by 7 bases and J by 4 bases; unmatched bases: 7. Per germline, CDR1 SQVTM and CDR2 ANQGSEA. There are 12 residues in the CDR3. This CDR3 reads CSARTSWYEQYF. The DNA of the CDR3 is TGCAGCGCACGGACTAGTTGGTACGAGCAGTACTTC.

Only one count was recorded for this clone. The V call is TRBV27, the J call TRBJ1-2; maybe TRBD1 (6 bases). Germline CDR1 MNHEY, CDR2 SMNVEV (reference sequence). This CDR3 region has 15 residues. V lost 3 bases and J lost 3, with 14 bases in between. As DNA, the CDR3 is TGTGCCAGCAGTTTCATGGACAGACCCGACTATGGCTACACCTTC. Translation: CASSFMDRPDYGYTF.

This clone has a handful of counts. The CDR3 DNA follows: TGTGCCATCAGGGGCGGGACGGAAGACACTGAAGCTTTCTTT. Protein: CAIRGGTEDTEAFF. The chain carries TRBV10-3 and TRBJ1-1, with D tentatively TRBD1 (5 bases). Trimming removed 6 bases from V and 3 bases from J, with 14 bases in between. The germline V gene has CDR1 ENHRY and CDR2 SYGVKD. This CDR3 spans 14 amino acids.

The CDR3 loop reads CASRTAVWTEAFF. The CDR3, as DNA: TGTGCCAGTAGGACAGCGGTATGGACTGAAGCTTTCTTT. The chain combines TRBV19 with TRBJ1-1; TRBD1 might be the D (5 bases). V lost 6 bases and J 5 bases, leaving 13 bases between the germline ends. Looked up from germline, CDR1 is LNHDA and CDR2 is SQIVND (reference sequence). The CDR3 is made up of 13 amino acids.

The rearrangement joins TRBV27 to TRBJ1-3, with TRBD1 as a possible D gene (6 bases). The CDR3 covers 18 residues. Trimming removed 6 bases at V and 5 bases at J, with 26 bases between. Germline loops: CDR1 MNHEY, CDR2 SMNVEV (reference sequence). The CDR3 region has the DNA TGTGCCAGCAGAGGGACGAAAGAACTACAGGGAGATAGAAACACCATATATTTT. Encoded protein: CASRGTKELQGDRNTIYF.

This chain connects TRBV29-1 to TRBJ2-5; the D is unclear. The end of the DNA aligns better with TRBJ2-7, so the J call may be wrong. Germline V gives CDR1 SQVTM, CDR2 ANQGSEA. There are 11 residues in the CDR3. CDR3 protein: CSVVTTYEQYF. The CDR3, as DNA: TGCAGCGTTGTGACAACCTACGAGCAGTACTTC.